A single sample is the source of the 11 T cell receptor beta chains below, sequenced in a study of OX40 agonist ivuxolimab in advanced cancers. TCRdb keeps only in-frame clones here, not all; method: immunoSEQ multiplex PCR. The sample contains 30,000 to 40,000 clones, roughly 91% of which appear only once. The sequencing here drew on CD4+ or CD8+ T cells sorted from blood, taken in a trial of the OX40 agonist ivuxolimab. All receptors come from an adult with an advanced solid tumor such as melanoma, head and neck, liver or kidney cancer.

This chain links TRBV10-3 with TRBJ2-3; 9 bases align to TRBD1. Germline CDR1 and CDR2: ENHRY and SYGVKD. This CDR3 is 14 amino acids long. V lost 7 bases to trimming and J lost 0 bases; unmatched junction nucleotides: 2. The CDR3 coding sequence is TGTGCCATCATGGGGACAGGGAGCACAGATACGCAGTATTTT. This sequence encodes CAIMGTGSTDTQYF.

This clone was picked up one time. The rearrangement joins TRBV14 to TRBJ1-4; the D is unclear. V shed 6 bases and J shed 0 bases, with 11 bases lying between them. Germline V gives CDR1 SGHDN, CDR2 FVKESK. There are 15 residues in the CDR3. CDR3 protein: CASSLSVTTNEKLFF. The DNA of the CDR3 is TGTGCCAGCAGTCTTTCTGTTACAACTAATGAAAAACTGTTTTTT. Based on the CDR3 plus reference TRBV14 and TRBJ1-4, the full variable domain is EAGVTQFPSHSVIEKGQTVTLRCDPISGHDNLYWYRRVMGKEIKFLLHFVKESKQDESGMPNNRFLAERTGGTYSTLKVQPAELEDSGVYFCASSLSVTTNEKLFFGSGTQLSVL.

The rearrangement links TRBV7-8 to TRBJ1-4; D remains ambiguous. V shed 0 bases and J shed 0 bases, with 8 bases lying between them. This CDR3 has 16 amino acids. The germline CDR1 and CDR2 sequences are SGHVS and FQNEAQ. The CDR3, as DNA: TGTGCCAGCAGCTTAGCGCGCGGGACAACTAATGAAAAACTGTTTTTT. It encodes CASSLARGTTNEKLFF.

The rearrangement uses TRBV11-2 and TRBJ2-1; no clear D gene. The CDR3 consists of 14 residues. Germline V gives CDR1 SGHAT, CDR2 FQNNGV. V gave up 2 bases and J gave up 10 bases, with 15 bases separating them. The CDR3 region has the DNA TGTGCCAGCAGCTTATTCCTGGGTACGGACGAGCAGTTCTTC. Protein: CASSLFLGTDEQFF.

V and J are TRBV7-2 and TRBJ2-5; 9 bases match TRBD2. This CDR3 spans 16 amino acids. Germline lookup yields CDR1 SGHTA and CDR2 FQGNSA. The V segment lost 5 bases and the J segment 2 bases; nucleotides outside the gene matches: 9. CDR3 sequence (DNA): TGTGCCAGCAGCCTACTCCGGACTAGCGTACAAGAGACCCAGTACTTC. Translation: CASSLLRTSVQETQYF.

The chain has TRBV28 and TRBJ2-3; 8 positions match TRBD1. V lost 2 bases, J lost 4 bases, and 2 bases stayed unmatched. Germline V gene lookup returns CDR1 MDHEN and CDR2 SYDVKM. The CDR3 covers 14 residues. Here the CDR3 reads CASSLQGASDTQYF. The DNA of the CDR3 is TGTGCCAGCAGTTTACAGGGGGCATCAGATACGCAGTATTTT. The full variable domain, with the rest looked up from reference TRBV28 and TRBJ2-3, is DVKVTQSSRYLVKRTGEKVFLECVQDMDHENMFWYRQDPGLGLRLIYFSYDVKMKEKGDIPEGYSVSREKKERFSLILESASTNQTSMYLCASSLQGASDTQYFGPGTRLTVL.

The genes are TRBV7-9 and TRBJ2-7, with TRBD1 matching over 12 bases. The J segment lost 6 bases and the V segment lost 5 bases, leaving 11 bases of the junction unmatched. Germline V gives CDR1 SEHNR, CDR2 FQNEAQ (reference sequence). The CDR3 extends over 16 amino acids. CDR3 sequence: CASSPARDRGPGEQYF. CDR3 DNA: TGTGCCAGCAGCCCTGCACGGGACAGGGGGCCAGGCGAGCAGTACTTC.

This clone appeared a single time. The CDR3 protein is CASGLRDTIYF. In DNA, the CDR3 is TGTGCCAGCGGCCTCCGGGACACCATATATTTT. The chain combines TRBV27 with TRBJ1-3, with D unclear. The CDR3 runs to 11 residues. Germline CDR1 and CDR2: MNHEY and SMNVEV (reference sequence). The ends were cut back, 8 bases at V and 8 bases at J, with 10 bases in the middle.

The chain carries TRBV5-1 and TRBJ1-3; tentatively, D is TRBD1 (5 bases). CDR1 is SGHRS and CDR2 is YFSETQ in the germline V gene. V lost 0 bases, J lost 8 bases, and 18 bases lay in between. The length of the CDR3 is 16 residues. The CDR3 spells CASSLEVRGPRDTIYF. The CDR3 DNA reads TGCGCCAGCAGCTTGGAGGTCCGGGGACCCAGGGACACCATATATTTT. The full variable domain, its missing parts supplied by reference TRBV5-1 and TRBJ1-3, is KAGVTQTPRYLIKTRGQQVTLSCSPISGHRSVSWYQQTPGQGLQFLFEYFSETQRNKGNFPGRFSGRQFSNSRSEMNVSTLELGDSALYLCASSLEVRGPRDTIYFGEGSWLTVV.

This clone was counted a single time. The chain combines TRBV7-9 with TRBJ1-4, with D tentatively TRBD1 (5 bases). The V gene lost 2 bases and the J gene lost 0 bases, with 10 bases spanning the gap. There are 16 residues in the CDR3. The germline V gene encodes CDR1 SEHNR and CDR2 FQNEAQ (reference sequence). CDR3 DNA: TGTGCCAGCAGCTTACCGGGGCCTTCAACTAATGAAAAACTGTTTTTT. Encoded protein: CASSLPGPSTNEKLFF. Full variable domain (rest looked up from reference TRBV7-9 and TRBJ1-4): DTGVSQNPRHKITKRGQNVTFRCDPISEHNRLYWYRQTLGQGPEFLTYFQNEAQLEKSRLLSDRFSAERPKGSFSTLEIQRTEQGDSAMYLCASSLPGPSTNEKLFFGSGTQLSVL.

The V and J genes are TRBV6-5 and TRBJ2-1; D gene ambiguous. Germline loops: CDR1 MNHEY, CDR2 SVGAGI. The CDR3 sequence is 12 residues long. V lost 4 bases and J lost 4, with 5 bases in between. The CDR3 reads CASSSHYNEQFF. The CDR3 nucleotides read TGTGCCAGCAGTTCCCATTACAATGAGCAGTTCTTC.